This TCR beta chain derives from a study of T cells in tumors after PD-1 blockade. In germline, CDR1 is SQVTM, CDR2 ANQGSEA. The CDR3 has 13 amino acids. Findings and limits, study-wide: Most post-therapy expanded exhausted CD8+ clones were new, undetected before treatment.

To note about this clone: Its antigen is undetermined. Sequence at one end of the junction differs from germline and may be a read error.

This table comes from immunoSEQ multiplex PCR, and its TCRdb copy is limited to in-frame clones, with some not included. There are about 5,800 clones in the sample; roughly two thirds occur only once, and over 5% lies in the top ten. The receptor comes from a human donor with basal cell carcinoma. The chain links TRBV29-1 to TRBJ1-1, with a tentative D call TRBD1 (6 bases). The source was tumor tissue, collected before anti-PD-1 treatment. CDR3 in amino acids: CSFMRGGNTKAFF. The CDR3 DNA reads as TGCAGCTTCATGAGGGGGGGGAACACTAAAGCTTTCTTT.